This is a list of T cell receptor beta chains from one sample in a study of cytomegalovirus exposure and HLA in healthy donors. The data were produced by immunoSEQ multiplex PCR, yet TCRdb's version contains in-frame clones alone and is incomplete. The sample has 100,000 to 120,000 clones; roughly 78% are singletons. Sequenced sample: PBMCs. Every receptor here comes from a woman in her 30s in good health and CMV-seronegative. CDR3s include the opening cysteine and the closing phenylalanine or tryptophan. Fields, in order: J gene, V gene, clone size, D gene, CDR3 DNA, CDR3 protein. D genes are given only for firm matches. Not every row has a clone size; where given, it reads once, few, many or a size class.

>TRBJ2-5|TRBV11-2|-|TRBD2
TGTGCCAGCAGCCAATCGATTAGCGGGCAAGAGACCCAGTACTTC
CASSQSISGQETQYF
>TRBJ2-6|TRBV4-3|few|-
TGCGCCAGCAGCCAAGATCCGCCCCTGGGCGGGTCTCTGGGGGCCAACGTCCTGACTTTC
CASSQDPPLGGSLGANVLTF
>TRBJ2-5|TRBV7-2|-|-
TGTGCCAGCAGCATGGCTGGGGCGGGGGCGGAGACCCAGTACTTC
CASSMAGAGAETQYF
>TRBJ2-7|TRBV30|-|TRBD2
TGTGCCTGGAGTGTACCGTCTAGCGGGGGGGACGAGCAGTACTTC
CAWSVPSSGGDEQYF
>TRBJ1-3|TRBV4-2|-|-
TGTGCCAGCAGCCAAGATAGGGGGGGAAACACCATATATTTT
CASSQDRGGNTIYF
>TRBJ1-6|TRBV6-8|-|-
TGTGCCAGCAGTTACTCGAGTGACCGCGGTTCACCCCTCCACTTT
CASSYSSDRGSPLHF
>TRBJ2-5|TRBV2|-|-
TGTGCCAGCAGGAGGGACTTCCAAGAGACCCAGTACTTC
CASRRDFQETQYF
>TRBJ1-1|TRBV12-1|-|-
TGTGCCAGCAGCTCCCGTCGCCCAGACAGGGTTTGGACTGAAGCTTTCTTT
CASSSRRPDRVWTEAFF
>TRBJ1-1|TRBV12-5|once|TRBD1
TGTGCTAGTGGTTTGGCCCGGGACAGAAACACTGAAGCTTTCTTT
CASGLARDRNTEAFF
>TRBJ1-1|TRBV14|-|-
TGTGCCAGCAGCCTCCGGGGAATGGCTGAAGCTTTCTTT
CASSLRGMAEAFF
>TRBJ2-5|TRBV7-7|once|TRBD2
TGTGCCAGCAGCCCGGGTGGCGGACTAGCGGGACAAGAGACCCAGTACTTC
CASSPGGGLAGQETQYF
>TRBJ2-1|TRBV30|-|-
TGTGCCTGGAGTGTATTAGCAGGGAATGAGCAGTTCTTC
CAWSVLAGNEQFF
>TRBJ1-5|TRBV7-8|-|-
TGTGCCAGCAACTCGAGGGAGAGCAATCAGCCCCAGCATTTT
CASNSRESNQPQHF
>TRBJ2-1|TRBV9|-|TRBD1
TGTGCCAGCAGCGCCTACTCTCAGGGGGCGCATAATGAGCAGTTCTTC
CASSAYSQGAHNEQFF
>TRBJ2-1|TRBV6-5|-|TRBD2
TGTGCCAGCAGTTACTTCGGACTAGCGGGACACAATGAGCAGTTCTTC
CASSYFGLAGHNEQFF
>TRBJ2-5|TRBV28|-|-
TGTGCCAGCAGTATAGGACAGCAAGAGACCCAGTACTTC
CASSIGQQETQYF
>TRBJ1-2|TRBV5-1|-|-
TGCGCCAGCAGGGCAGATAACTATGGCTACACCTTC
CASRADNYGYTF
>TRBJ2-7|TRBV19|-|-
TGTGCCAGTAGTAAGCCCGGACTACATCCAGCGGCCGAGCAGTACTTC
CASSKPGLHPAAEQYF
>TRBJ2-1|TRBV9|-|-
TGTGCCAGCAGCGTCCGGCTAGCGAGGAATGAGCAGTTCTTC
CASSVRLARNEQFF
>TRBJ1-2|TRBV19|-|TRBD1
TGTGCCAGCGGAACTCTGACAGGGAACTATGGCTACACCTTC
CASGTLTGNYGYTF
>TRBJ1-1|TRBV4-2|-|-
TGTGCCAGCAGCCAAGTCCTAGGTGAAGGGAACACTGAAGCTTTCTTT
CASSQVLGEGNTEAFF
>TRBJ1-5|TRBV7-9|-|-
TGTGCCAGCAGCTTAGCATCGAGCAATCAGCCCCAGCATTTT
CASSLASSNQPQHF
>TRBJ2-1|TRBV7-9|-|TRBD1
TGTGCCAGCAGTCTTCTCGACAGGGAAAGGACGGTCTTC
CASSLLDRERTVF
>TRBJ1-6|TRBV2|-|TRBD1
TGTGCCAGCACCGACGACAGGGTAAATTCACCCCTCCACTTT
CASTDDRVNSPLHF
>TRBJ1-1|TRBV30|few|-
TGTGCCTGGGCCAAACAGGGAAACACTGAAGCTTTCTTT
CAWAKQGNTEAFF
>TRBJ2-5|TRBV7-8|-|-
TGTGCCAGCAGCTCTCCAGACAGGCACGTCGTCGAGACCCAGTACTTC
CASSSPDRHVVETQYF
>TRBJ1-5|TRBV15|once|-
TGTGCCACCAGCAGGTCCGCAGGGTTGGATCAGCCCCAGCATTTT
CATSRSAGLDQPQHF
>TRBJ2-1|TRBV5-1|-|TRBD2
TGCGCCAGCAGCTCTTTAGCGGGAGGGCGCAATGAGCAGTTCTTC
CASSSLAGGRNEQFF
>TRBJ2-2|TRBV7-8|-|TRBD2
TGTGCCAGCAGCTCCAGGGGGACTAGCGGTAACACCGGGGAGCTGTTTTTT
CASSSRGTSGNTGELFF
>TRBJ2-1|TRBV6-1|few|TRBD2
TGTGCCAGCACTCCGACTAGCGGGAGTCCTATTGAGCAGTTCTTC
CASTPTSGSPIEQFF
>TRBJ2-7|TRBV21-1|-|-
TGTGCCAGCAGCAAAGCCGGGTGCGGGGACCTCCTTCCCGGGTGCGAGCAGTACTTC
CASSKAGCGDLLPGCEQYF
>TRBJ2-7|TRBV21-1|-|-
TGTGCCAGCAGTAGTAAAGGTAGGCGGGAGATCCCCTACGAGCAGTACTTC
CASSSKGRREIPYEQYF
>TRBJ2-1|TRBV7-6|-|-
TGTGCCAGCAGCTTAGGGTGGCGAGACAGATACAATGAGCAGTTCTTC
CASSLGWRDRYNEQFF
>TRBJ1-1|TRBV7-3|-|TRBD1
TGTGCCAGCAGCACCGGACAGGGCCTAACAGCTGAAGCTTTCTTT
CASSTGQGLTAEAFF
>TRBJ2-3|TRBV11-3|-|TRBD2
TGTGCCAGCAGCCTAACCGGGACTAGCGATACGCAGTATTTT
CASSLTGTSDTQYF
>TRBJ2-1|TRBV11-2|-|-
TGTGCCAGCAGCGCCCCAACAGGGTACAATGAGCAGTTCTTC
CASSAPTGYNEQFF
>TRBJ2-5|TRBV9|-|TRBD2
TGTGCCAGCAGCGTAGCCCCGGGGGGAACTAGCGGCTCAGCAGGGGAGACCCAGTACTTC
CASSVAPGGTSGSAGETQYF
>TRBJ2-1|TRBV15|once|TRBD2
TGTGCCACCAGCAGACGACTAGCGGGGGAGAATGAGCAGTTCTTC
CATSRRLAGENEQFF
>TRBJ2-5|TRBV7-2|-|TRBD2
TGTGCCAGCAGCCCACGGACTAGCGGGATCCAAGAGACCCAGTACTTC
CASSPRTSGIQETQYF
>TRBJ1-4|TRBV18|-|-
TGTGCCAGCTGGCCAGGGATCCGTAATGAAAAACTGTTTTTT
CASWPGIRNEKLFF
>TRBJ2-5|TRBV4-3|once|-
TGCGCCAGCAGCCCCCACAGGGAGAGCGAGACCCAGTACTTC
CASSPHRESETQYF
>TRBJ2-2|TRBV19|once|-
TGTGCCAGTACCCCGGACAGTTTAACCGGGGAGCTGTTTTTT
CASTPDSLTGELFF
>TRBJ1-2|TRBV4-2|-|-
TGTGCCAGCAGCCCATCCCTTAGACTGGGAGACGGCTATGGCTACACCTTC
CASSPSLRLGDGYGYTF
>TRBJ1-1|TRBV7-9|once|-
TGTGCCAGCGATCCAGGGGACACTGAAGCTTTCTTT
CASDPGDTEAFF